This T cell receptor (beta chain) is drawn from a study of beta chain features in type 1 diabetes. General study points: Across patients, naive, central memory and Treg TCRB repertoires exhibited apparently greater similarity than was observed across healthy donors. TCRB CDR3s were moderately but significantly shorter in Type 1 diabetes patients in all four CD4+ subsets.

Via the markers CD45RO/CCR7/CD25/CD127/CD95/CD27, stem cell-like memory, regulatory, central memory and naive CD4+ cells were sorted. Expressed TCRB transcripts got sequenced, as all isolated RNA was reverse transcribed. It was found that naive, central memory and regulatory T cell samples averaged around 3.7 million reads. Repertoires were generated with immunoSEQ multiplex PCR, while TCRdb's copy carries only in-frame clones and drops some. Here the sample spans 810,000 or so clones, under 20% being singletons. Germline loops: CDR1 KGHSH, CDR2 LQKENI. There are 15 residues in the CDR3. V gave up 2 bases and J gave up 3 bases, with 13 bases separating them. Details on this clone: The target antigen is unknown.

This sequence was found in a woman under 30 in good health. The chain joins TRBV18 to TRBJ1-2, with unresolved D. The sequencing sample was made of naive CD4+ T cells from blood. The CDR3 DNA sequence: TGTGCCAGCTCACCAACAACAGCGGCTTACTATGGCTACACCTTC. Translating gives CASSPTTAAYYGYTF.